The clone carrying this TCR beta chain was detected ten times or more. Its antigen is unknown. This sample is part of a study of T cell repertoires in cytomegalovirus infection. In the study overall: Indicated by public TCR beta signatures were CMV infection and matching HLA type. General study points: Cumulative frequency (of public TCR beta family members) identified carriers of CMV plus the relevant HLA.

TCRdb analysed the reads with MiXCR anew, one entry per CDR3 protein. The top ten clones hold around 15% of a sample with approximately 250,000 distinct CDR3 sequences, roughly 10% of them seen once. The CDR3 length is 13 residues. Germline V lookup: CDR1 DFQATT, CDR2 SNEGSKA (reference sequence). V lost 7 bases and J lost 3, with 16 bases in between. Sequenced: PBMCs. The clonotype was recovered from a human donor in good health (CMV status not recorded). Some clones in this sample may be carry-over from other donors' samples. The chain is built from TRBV20-1 and TRBJ2-7; no clear D gene. Here the CDR3 DNA reads TGCAGTGGCCAGAATGCTCAAGGCTACGAGCAGTACTTC. Translating it yields CSGQNAQGYEQYF.